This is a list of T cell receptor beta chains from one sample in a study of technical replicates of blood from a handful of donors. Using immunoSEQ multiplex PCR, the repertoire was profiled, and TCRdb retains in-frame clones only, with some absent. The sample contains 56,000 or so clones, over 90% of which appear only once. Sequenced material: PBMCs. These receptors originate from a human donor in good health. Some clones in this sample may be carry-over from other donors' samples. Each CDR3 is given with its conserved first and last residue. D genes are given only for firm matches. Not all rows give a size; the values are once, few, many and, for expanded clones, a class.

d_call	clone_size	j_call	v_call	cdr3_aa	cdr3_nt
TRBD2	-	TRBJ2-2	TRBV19	CATGLAGIANTGELFF	TGTGCCACAGGACTAGCGGGAATCGCGAACACCGGGGAGCTGTTTTTT
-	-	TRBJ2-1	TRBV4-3	CASSQAAGLGQFF	TGCGCCAGCAGCCAAGCTGCGGGCCTGGGGCAGTTCTTC
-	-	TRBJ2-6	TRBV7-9	CASSALEGSGANVLTF	TGTGCCAGCAGCGCCCTAGAGGGATCTGGGGCCAACGTCCTGACTTTC
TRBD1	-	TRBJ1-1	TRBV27	CASSLAGGLAEAFF	TGTGCCAGCAGTTTAGCAGGGGGTTTAGCTGAAGCTTTCTTT
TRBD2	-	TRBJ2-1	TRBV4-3	CASSQARLAGGGEQFF	TGCGCCAGCAGCCAAGCCCGACTAGCGGGAGGTGGTGAGCAGTTCTTC
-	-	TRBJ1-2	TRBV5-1	CASSLVQGRANYGYTF	TGCGCCAGCAGCTTGGTACAGGGAAGGGCGAACTATGGCTACACCTTC
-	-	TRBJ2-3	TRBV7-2	CASGREGADTQYF	TGTGCCAGCGGGCGGGAAGGTGCAGATACGCAGTATTTT
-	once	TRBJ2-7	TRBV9	CASSVSPDPYEQYF	TGTGCCAGCAGCGTATCGCCAGATCCCTACGAGCAGTACTTC
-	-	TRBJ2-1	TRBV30	CAWGHGGSYNEQFF	TGTGCCTGGGGGCACGGGGGCTCCTACAATGAGCAGTTCTTC
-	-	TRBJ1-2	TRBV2	CASSGTGSGYTF	TGTGCCAGCAGTGGTACAGGTTCCGGCTACACCTTC
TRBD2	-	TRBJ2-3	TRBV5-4	CASSLVVTSGRADTQYF	TGTGCCAGCAGCTTGGTCGTGACTAGCGGGAGGGCCGATACGCAGTATTTT
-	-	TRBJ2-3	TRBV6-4	CASSPNPSDPDTQYF	TGTGCCAGCAGCCCGAACCCTAGCGACCCAGATACGCAGTATTTT
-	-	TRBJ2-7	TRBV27	CASSEWGGAYEQYF	TGTGCCAGCAGTGAATGGGGAGGCGCCTACGAGCAGTACTTC
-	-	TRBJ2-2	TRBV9	CASSAIGVNTGELFF	TGTGCCAGCAGCGCGATAGGGGTAAACACCGGGGAGCTGTTTTTT
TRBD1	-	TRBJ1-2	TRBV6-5	CASSYSGQYHGYTF	TGTGCCAGCAGTTACTCGGGACAGTACCATGGCTACACCTTC
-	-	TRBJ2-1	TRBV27	CASSLNSGARYEQFF	TGTGCCAGCAGTTTAAATAGCGGAGCCCGCTATGAGCAGTTCTTC
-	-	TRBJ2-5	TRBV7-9	CASSLAWDSLGETQYF	TGTGCCAGCAGCTTAGCGTGGGACTCCCTCGGAGAGACCCAGTACTTC
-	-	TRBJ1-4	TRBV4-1	CASSQGGTNEKLFF	TGCGCCAGCAGCCAAGGCGGAACTAATGAAAAACTGTTTTTT
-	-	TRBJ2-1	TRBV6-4	CASSAGEWNEQFF	TGTGCCAGCAGTGCAGGGGAATGGAATGAGCAGTTCTTC
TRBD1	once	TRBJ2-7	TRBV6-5	CASSTDRRSYEQYF	TGTGCCAGCAGTACGGACAGGCGATCCTACGAGCAGTACTTC
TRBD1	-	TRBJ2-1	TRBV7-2	CASSWGDRLGNEQFF	TGTGCCAGCAGCTGGGGGGACAGGTTAGGAAATGAGCAGTTCTTC
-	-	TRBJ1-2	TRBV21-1	CASSKRDILYYGYTF	TGTGCCAGCTCCAAACGGGACATATTGTACTATGGCTACACCTTC
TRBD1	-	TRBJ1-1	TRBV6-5	CASRWDRRYTEAFF	TGTGCCAGCAGGTGGGACAGAAGGTACACTGAAGCTTTCTTT
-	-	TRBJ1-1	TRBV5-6	CASSAGGNTEAFF	TGTGCCAGCAGCGCGGGAGGTAACACTGAAGCTTTCTTT
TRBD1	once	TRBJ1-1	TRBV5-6	CASRTGYLPNTEAFF	TGTGCCAGCAGGACAGGGTATCTTCCGAACACTGAAGCTTTCTTT
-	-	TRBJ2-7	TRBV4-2	CASSPTEFYEQYF	TGTGCCAGCAGCCCTACAGAATTCTACGAGCAGTACTTC
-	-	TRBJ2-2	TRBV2	CASKLAGELFF	TGTGCCAGCAAGCTGGCCGGGGAGCTGTTTTTT
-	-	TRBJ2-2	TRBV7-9	CASSLIWELFF	TGTGCCAGCAGCCTAATATGGGAGCTGTTTTTT
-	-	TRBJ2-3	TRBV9	CASSVRDRPGDDTQYF	TGTGCCAGCAGCGTCAGGGACCGCCCAGGGGACGATACGCAGTATTTT
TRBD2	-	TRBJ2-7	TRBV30	CAWSRGLGSYEQYF	TGTGCCTGGAGTAGGGGACTAGGGTCTTACGAGCAGTACTTC
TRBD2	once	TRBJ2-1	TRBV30	CAWSVGLAGGYNEQFF	TGTGCCTGGAGTGTCGGGCTAGCGGGAGGGTACAATGAGCAGTTCTTC
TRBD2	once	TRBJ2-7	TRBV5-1	CASNGLAGAYEQYF	TGCGCCAGCAACGGACTAGCGGGGGCCTACGAGCAGTACTTC
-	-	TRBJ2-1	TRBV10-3	CAIGSENEQFF	TGTGCCATCGGGAGCGAAAATGAGCAGTTCTTC
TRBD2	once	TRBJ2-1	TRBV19	CASSYVRTRRHNEQFF	TGTGCCAGTAGTTACGTTAGGACTAGGCGCCACAATGAGCAGTTCTTC
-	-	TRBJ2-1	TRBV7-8	CASSRGSREWDNEQFF	TGTGCCAGCAGCCGAGGCTCGCGGGAATGGGACAATGAGCAGTTCTTC
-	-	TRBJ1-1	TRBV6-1	CASSARVNTEAFF	TGTGCCAGCAGTGCGCGGGTGAACACTGAAGCTTTCTTT
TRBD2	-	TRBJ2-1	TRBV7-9	CASSLSTSVTYNEQFF	TGTGCCAGCAGTTTGTCGACTAGCGTAACTTACAATGAGCAGTTCTTC
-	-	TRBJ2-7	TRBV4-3	CASSQDRGRFYEQYF	TGCGCCAGCAGCCAAGATCGGGGGAGGTTTTACGAGCAGTACTTC
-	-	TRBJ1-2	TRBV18	CASSPIPYGYTF	TGTGCCAGCTCACCAATCCCTTATGGCTACACCTTC
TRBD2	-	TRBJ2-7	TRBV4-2	CASSQVFGLVSHEQYF	TGTGCCAGCAGCCAAGTATTCGGACTAGTATCCCACGAGCAGTACTTC
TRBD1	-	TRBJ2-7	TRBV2	CASARQGARGGEQYF	TGTGCCAGCGCCCGACAGGGGGCGCGGGGAGGCGAGCAGTACTTC
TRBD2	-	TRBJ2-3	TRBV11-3	CASSLGLAGRTDTQYF	TGTGCCAGCAGCTTAGGACTAGCGGGGCGCACAGATACGCAGTATTTT
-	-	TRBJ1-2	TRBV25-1	CASSAGRGRTYGYTF	TGTGCCAGCAGTGCGGGGAGGGGCAGGACCTATGGCTACACCTTC
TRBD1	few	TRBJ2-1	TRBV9	CASAGQGDNEQFF	TGTGCCAGTGCCGGACAGGGGGACAATGAGCAGTTCTTC
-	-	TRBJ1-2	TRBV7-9	CASSPSRREPYGYTF	TGTGCCAGCAGCCCATCAAGGAGGGAGCCCTATGGCTACACCTTC
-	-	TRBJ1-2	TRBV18	CASSLDQRANYGYTF	TGTGCCAGCTCACTGGACCAGAGGGCTAACTATGGCTACACCTTC
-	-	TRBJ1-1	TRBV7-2	CASSFSGNEAFF	TGTGCCAGCAGCTTTTCGGGTAATGAAGCTTTCTTT
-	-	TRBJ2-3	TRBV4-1	CASSATEPSTDTQYF	TGCGCCAGCAGCGCGACAGAACCTAGCACAGATACGCAGTATTTT